Each of the 7 T cell receptor beta chains below was sequenced from the same sample in a study of siplizumab effects on memory and regulatory T cells. The protocol was immunoSEQ multiplex PCR, while the TCRdb copy is restricted to in-frame clones and leaves out a portion. The sample includes under 3,500 clones, 55% seen only once; the top ten take about 42%. Responder and stimulator cells in the mixed lymphocyte reaction were cultured together for more than five days at 37°C. The antigens of these receptors remain unknown. Material for sequencing was CFSE-low (dividing) CD8+ T cells sorted from an allogeneic mixed lymphocyte reaction. These receptors all come from a human donor in good health; the cells came from an allogeneic mixed lymphocyte reaction. Some clones in this sample may be carry-over from other donors' samples.

The V and J genes are TRBV5-1 and TRBJ2-5; D is perhaps TRBD2 (6 bases). The V gene lost 0 bases and the J gene lost 1 base, with 22 bases spanning the gap. Germline CDR1 SGHRS, CDR2 YFSETQ. The CDR3 runs to 19 residues. CDR3 DNA sequence: TGCGCCAGCAGCTTGGCCCCTCAGGACGCCGGGGGAATCCAAGAGACCCAGTACTTC. It is translated as CASSLAPQDAGGIQETQYF.

This clone was seen a handful of times. CDR3 bases: TGTGCCAGCAGCTGGGGGACTAGCGGGCACAATGAGCAGTTCTTC. Translation: CASSWGTSGHNEQFF. The rearrangement joins TRBV27 to TRBJ2-1, with 12 bases that match TRBD2. This CDR3 contains 15 residues. V was pared by 6 bases and J by 5 bases, with 5 bases of the junction left unmatched. CDR1 and CDR2 (germline): MNHEY, SMNVEV (reference sequence).

This clone was detected once. This rearrangement joins TRBV6-4 to TRBJ1-2; D is ambiguous. The V gene lost 4 bases and the J gene lost 4 bases, with 16 bases spanning the gap. The germline gives CDR1 MRHNA, CDR2 SNTAGT. The CDR3 has 15 amino acids. The CDR3 region is CASSVEQSLGYGYTF. The CDR3 nucleotides are TGTGCCAGCAGTGTCGAACAGAGTCTCGGCTATGGCTACACCTTC.

V usage is TRBV7-8 and J usage is TRBJ1-1; tentatively, D is TRBD1 (5 bases). The CDR3 runs to 15 residues. Germline CDR1 is SGHVS and CDR2 is FQNEAQ. Trimming stripped 0 bases from V and 5 bases from J, with 13 bases between. The CDR3 DNA sequence: TGTGCCAGCAGCTTAGCAAGTGGCGGGGGGACTGAAGCTTTCTTT. This codes for CASSLASGGGTEAFF.

This clone was observed a handful of times. V gene TRBV10-3 combines with J gene TRBJ1-3; the D gene is possibly TRBD1 (5 bases). V was cut by 0 bases and J by 4 bases, with 10 bases left in between. CDR3 length: 15 amino acids. From germline, CDR1 is ENHRY and CDR2 SYGVKD. The CDR3 coding sequence is TGTGCCATCAGTGAGTCCGCAGGGTTAGGAAACACCATATATTTT. Its translation is CAISESAGLGNTIYF.

V is TRBV19 and J is TRBJ2-7; 9 bases are a match to TRBD1. The germline V gene has CDR1 LNHDA and CDR2 SQIVND (reference sequence). Trimming removed 6 bases from V and 2 bases from J; junction bases left unmatched: 5. This CDR3 comprises 14 residues. The CDR3 reads CASSPTGGAYEQYF. Written as DNA, the CDR3 is TGTGCCAGTAGCCCGACAGGGGGGGCCTACGAGCAGTACTTC.

The chain carries TRBV6-1 and TRBJ2-7, with D possibly being TRBD1 (5 bases). The CDR3 loop spans 17 amino acids. V was pared by 0 bases and J by 2 bases, with 17 bases between. In germline, CDR1 is MNHNS, CDR2 SASEGT. Here the CDR3 DNA reads TGTGCCAGCAGTGAAGCGCGCCCGGCCAGGGTAACCTACGAGCAGTACTTC. Protein sequence: CASSEARPARVTYEQYF.